This T cell receptor (beta chain) was identified during a study of early stage breast cancer tumors (dated by TCRdb to about 2017). Regarding the research as a whole: Of the 15 to 20 invasive breast tumors, about a dozen were found to be estrogen receptor-positive, progesterone receptor-positive and HER2-negative. Eight of the 12 ER+/PR+/HER2- tumors were invasive ductal carcinomas, while the other four were invasive lobular carcinomas. The average read coverage per sample was approximately 9.9-fold. The samples as a whole yielded approximately 3,000,000 detected templates, corresponding to approximately 990,000 unique clonotypes. Study-wide conclusions, independent of this receptor: Enriched TCRB sequences shared across patients were found to be mostly commonly generated sequences that were unlikely to play an important role in the tumor microenvironment. Because the cohort was small, analysis by tumor subtype was not possible. Chain pairing and functional markers such as CD4, CD8 and FOXP3 were missed by bulk genomic DNA sequencing of unsorted cells. Tumors showed approximately 2.4-fold higher T cell density and higher clonality than adjacent normal breast tissue. Repertoires from blood and normal breast were more alike than repertoires from blood and tumor, and in about 90% of the 16 patients, comparing each tissue with blood separated tumor from normal.

The germline V gene provides CDR1 SGDLS and CDR2 YYNGEE. V is pruned by 3 bases and J by 1 base, leaving 4 bases of the junction without a gene match. From the cysteine through the phenylalanine, the CDR3 covers 15 amino acids. Only the CDR3 DNA is retained, 45 bases long and in frame from the first base. Taken from around 1.8-3.7 cm away from the tumor, the adjacent normal breast tissue was rinsed with PBS and kept in prechilled RNAlater. Normal breast tissue often required roughly 100-300 mg of tissue for sufficient DNA because of high lipid content and low cell density. The study profiled bulk TCR beta-chain repertoires in matched peripheral blood, tumor and adjacent normal breast tissue taken from roughly 17 patients with early-stage breast cancer. The Qiagen AllPrep DNA/RNA Mini kit was used to extract genomic DNA. Each sample was amplified in two independent genomic DNA replicates, using around 550 ng for blood and around 1.4 ug for tumor or normal breast. Following the manufacturer's instructions, the ImmunoSeq Intro kit was used to carry out TCRB sequencing on genomic DNA. For absolute quantification, the roughly 28-cycle multiplex PCR included proprietary primers along with spike-in control sequences. Single-end 150-bp reads were used to sequence an 87-bp fragment spanning the CDR3 plus the flanking V and J genes. Seven samples, with two replicates for each sample, were multiplexed per lane of an Illumina MiSeq using version 3.0 chemistry. On the study's bioinformatics: Raw data were processed by the vendor's proprietary pipeline, with both replicates merged into one result per sample. A clonotype was defined as productive rearrangements that share the same V-gene family, CDR3 amino acid sequence and J-gene segment. Clonality was calculated as 1 minus the normalized Shannon entropy (Pielou evenness) of TCRB abundances. To estimate T cell density, the total number of templates was divided by the number of input cells, which was inferred from the amount of DNA input. Recon, run with its default parameters, was used to estimate overall repertoire diversity and clonality. A clonotype counted as tumor-enriched if its abundance in tumor exceeded 0.1% and was at least 32-fold higher than its abundance in normal breast. The immuneACCESS repertoire file appears here via TCRdb, limited to in-frame rearrangements. These files lack a portion of the clones; in checked studies, under half of the deficit traces to unresolved V genes, and the cause of the others is not known. V, J and clone size were drawn from that table, and D and trimming were deduced from the DNA. The sample records 8,500 to 10,000 clones, about two thirds of which are singletons. The ten largest account for roughly 17% of the sample.

As regards this clone: This clone's antigen is unknown. No much larger clone is present one base from it, and per-base qualities are unavailable.

The sequenced material came from normal breast tissue next to the tumor. The rearrangement combines TRBV9 with TRBJ1-2, with 9 central nucleotides matching TRBD1. This TCR came from a person aged 55-75 years with breast cancer. In nucleotide form, the sequence is TGTGCCAGCAGCGGAGGGGGACAGGGTAACTATGGCTACACCTTC. Translated, this is CASSGGGQGNYGYTF.